The T cell receptor beta chain under discussion was sequenced for a study of radiation and T cells in renal cell carcinoma. Notes on this clone: Its antigen is unknown.

The V end was cut by 3 bases, the J end by 0 bases, with 8 bases between. The germline CDR1 and CDR2 sequences are SGHRS and YFSETQ. The CDR3 runs 14 residues. Only in-frame clones appear in the TCRdb table, and some are missing; sequencing was by immunoSEQ multiplex PCR. Of about 86,000 clones listed, around four fifths were seen once; the top ten hold around 9.4%. As for time point: blood 4 weeks post-SBRT, at nephrectomy. As to treatment: 15 Gy SBRT to primary tumor, nephrectomy 4 weeks later. Nephrectomy followed 15 Gy stereotactic body radiation by 4 weeks. The tumor was a clear cell renal cell carcinoma. The study's findings and limits: In blood, top tumor clones expanded by 2 weeks, shrinking by 4.

The receptor comes from a man aged 50 to 59 with renal cell carcinoma. This chain uses TRBV5-1 with TRBJ2-3; D remains unclear. Sample: blood, taken from a patient whose treatment included radiotherapy and nephrectomy. The CDR3 here is CASSSQVSTDTQYF. CDR3 sequence (DNA): TGCGCCAGCAGCTCGCAAGTTAGCACAGATACGCAGTATTTT.